This T cell receptor beta chain was captured in a study of cytomegalovirus exposure and HLA in healthy donors. General study findings and limits: Common viral pathogens seemed to be connected with several of the most significant clusters, according to a later analysis. A later look showed TCR association rates differing by HLA locus, highest for DRB1 and lowest for HLA-C. Some 17,000 TCR beta sequences were associated with HLA alleles at 0.05 false discovery rate in a later analysis. In vitro testing confirmed a few CMV-associated chains as specific for CMV antigens.

This CDR3 comprises 15 residues. Germline loops: CDR1 MNHEY, CDR2 SVGAGI. V lost 5 bases and J lost 6; bases outside the gene matches: 9. Turning to this clone: The antigen remains undetermined.

PCR amplification relied on 60 Vbeta primers (plus 13 Jbeta primers). Sequenced by immunoSEQ multiplex PCR; TCRdb stores in-frame clones only, minus some. Seen in this sample are 110,000 to 150,000 clones; the ten most common clones hold 0.75% to 1%. The sequenced material came from PBMCs. This TCR derives from a male donor in good health and CMV-seronegative. The chain couples TRBV6-5 to TRBJ2-1, with 8 nucleotides matching TRBD1. CDR3 loop: CASSRPDRVANEQFF. The CDR3 nucleotides are TGTGCCAGCAGTCGACCGGACAGGGTTGCCAATGAGCAGTTCTTC.